The rows below give T cell receptor beta chains drawn from one sample of a study of blood T cell repertoires in COVID-19. Profiling relied on immunoSEQ multiplex PCR, and the TCRdb table lists in-frame clones only, not all of them. The sample includes some 87,000 clones, around 76% of them seen just once. The sample taken for sequencing was peripheral blood. Every receptor here comes from a human donor in a cohort sampled during active COVID-19. Each CDR3 is given with its conserved first and last residue. A D gene is named only where the DNA matches it firmly. Rows may omit the clone size; those that give it use once, few, many or a size class.

abundance: NA
j_gene: TRBJ2-7
v_gene: TRBV5-4
d_gene: TRBD1
CDR3nt: TGTGCCAGCAGCTTGGGAGGGACAGGGGCCTACGAGCAGTACTTC
CDR3aa: CASSLGGTGAYEQYF

abundance: NA
j_gene: TRBJ2-3
v_gene: TRBV7-9
d_gene: TRBD1
CDR3nt: TGTGCCAGCAGCCTGCGACAGGGGGAAGTTGTAGGAGATACGCAGTATTTT
CDR3aa: CASSLRQGEVVGDTQYF

abundance: once
j_gene: TRBJ2-6
v_gene: TRBV30
d_gene: NA
CDR3nt: TGTGCCCGATCACTATCTGGGGCCAACGTCCTGACTTTC
CDR3aa: CARSLSGANVLTF

abundance: NA
j_gene: TRBJ1-5
v_gene: TRBV27
d_gene: NA
CDR3nt: TGTGCCAGCAAGGGGCAGGGGAATCAGCCCCAGCATTTT
CDR3aa: CASKGQGNQPQHF

abundance: NA
j_gene: TRBJ1-1
v_gene: TRBV4-1
d_gene: NA
CDR3nt: TGCGCCAGCAGCCAAGTCCGGGGCCGGACTAGAGGAGCTTTCTTT
CDR3aa: CASSQVRGRTRGAFF

abundance: NA
j_gene: TRBJ2-1
v_gene: TRBV5-4
d_gene: TRBD2
CDR3nt: TGTGCCAGCAGACTTAGCGGGGGAAGCTCCTACAATGAGCAGTTCTTC
CDR3aa: CASRLSGGSSYNEQFF

abundance: NA
j_gene: TRBJ1-1
v_gene: TRBV27
d_gene: NA
CDR3nt: TGTGCCAGTCACACGGGGGTTTGGGCTTTCTTT
CDR3aa: CASHTGVWAFF

abundance: NA
j_gene: TRBJ2-1
v_gene: TRBV6-5
d_gene: NA
CDR3nt: TGTGCCAGCAAGGGGATAGGGGTTGAATACAATGAGCAGTTCTTC
CDR3aa: CASKGIGVEYNEQFF

abundance: NA
j_gene: TRBJ2-1
v_gene: TRBV5-4
d_gene: NA
CDR3nt: TGTGCCAGCAACCTGGACTTCAATGAGCAGTTCTTC
CDR3aa: CASNLDFNEQFF

abundance: NA
j_gene: TRBJ2-3
v_gene: TRBV6-2/TRBV6-3
d_gene: TRBD2
CDR3nt: TGTGCCAGCAGTTCTCGGGGGGTCACAGATACGCAGTATTTT
CDR3aa: CASSSRGVTDTQYF

abundance: NA
j_gene: TRBJ1-4
v_gene: TRBV10-3
d_gene: TRBD1
CDR3nt: TGTGCCACCCGGACAGGGGCAGAGGAAAAACTGTTTTTT
CDR3aa: CATRTGAEEKLFF

abundance: NA
j_gene: TRBJ2-2
v_gene: TRBV7-2
d_gene: TRBD2
CDR3nt: TGTGCCAGCAGCTTAAGCGGGAAGGCCGGGGAGCTGTTTTTT
CDR3aa: CASSLSGKAGELFF

abundance: NA
j_gene: TRBJ1-3
v_gene: TRBV19
d_gene: TRBD1
CDR3nt: TGTGCCAGTACTCTCCTCACAGCGGGACAGGGACGAAACACCATATATTTT
CDR3aa: CASTLLTAGQGRNTIYF

abundance: NA
j_gene: TRBJ2-4
v_gene: TRBV6-2/TRBV6-3
d_gene: TRBD2
CDR3nt: TGTGCCAGCAGTTGGCGGGGGACGGGAAACATTCAGTACTTC
CDR3aa: CASSWRGTGNIQYF

abundance: NA
j_gene: TRBJ2-5
v_gene: TRBV7-9
d_gene: NA
CDR3nt: TGTGCCAGCAGCTTAGGTGCAGGGCACCGGACCCAGTACTTC
CDR3aa: CASSLGAGHRTQYF

abundance: once
j_gene: TRBJ1-1
v_gene: TRBV9
d_gene: TRBD1
CDR3nt: TGTGCCAGCAGCGTAGTGGCAGGGGGTTCTAGGGCTGAAGCTTTCTTT
CDR3aa: CASSVVAGGSRAEAFF

abundance: NA
j_gene: TRBJ1-1
v_gene: TRBV27
d_gene: TRBD1
CDR3nt: TGTGCCAGCAGGCCGGGACAGAAGTTGAACACTGAAGCTTTCTTT
CDR3aa: CASRPGQKLNTEAFF

abundance: NA
j_gene: TRBJ2-3
v_gene: TRBV29-1
d_gene: NA
CDR3nt: TGCAGCCCCCGACTATCGGGGACAGATACGCAGTATTTT
CDR3aa: CSPRLSGTDTQYF

abundance: few
j_gene: TRBJ1-2
v_gene: TRBV19
d_gene: NA
CDR3nt: TGTGCCAGTAGTCTCTACAGGGTTGATGGGCCTGGCTACACCTTC
CDR3aa: CASSLYRVDGPGYTF

abundance: NA
j_gene: TRBJ2-5
v_gene: TRBV30
d_gene: NA
CDR3nt: TGTGCCTGGAGTGTACGGGTTCAAGAGACCCAGTACTTC
CDR3aa: CAWSVRVQETQYF

abundance: NA
j_gene: TRBJ1-1
v_gene: TRBV7-9
d_gene: NA
CDR3nt: TGTGCCAGCAGCTGGGGACTGGTGAACACTGAAGCTTTCTTT
CDR3aa: CASSWGLVNTEAFF

abundance: NA
j_gene: TRBJ1-6
v_gene: TRBV6-5
d_gene: NA
CDR3nt: TGTGCCAGCAGTTTCTCGGAGGGGAGCAATTCACCCCTCCACTTT
CDR3aa: CASSFSEGSNSPLHF

abundance: NA
j_gene: TRBJ1-3
v_gene: TRBV13
d_gene: TRBD1
CDR3nt: TGTGCCAGCAGCATCCCGGGACAGACCTCTGGAAACACCATATATTTT
CDR3aa: CASSIPGQTSGNTIYF

abundance: NA
j_gene: TRBJ2-3
v_gene: TRBV5-1
d_gene: NA
CDR3nt: TGCGCCACTAACCACGGGGCGGGAATGACTTCAGATACGCAGTATTTT
CDR3aa: CATNHGAGMTSDTQYF

abundance: NA
j_gene: TRBJ2-1
v_gene: TRBV30
d_gene: TRBD1
CDR3nt: TGTGCCTGGAGTATTCGGACAGGGGCATACAATGAGCAGTTCTTC
CDR3aa: CAWSIRTGAYNEQFF

abundance: NA
j_gene: TRBJ2-1
v_gene: TRBV10-1
d_gene: NA
CDR3nt: TGCGCCAGCAGTGGGGGGCCAAGCTCCTACAATGAGCAGTTCTTC
CDR3aa: CASSGGPSSYNEQFF

abundance: NA
j_gene: TRBJ2-3
v_gene: TRBV30
d_gene: TRBD1
CDR3nt: TGTGCCTGGAGTGTAAGATTAGGGGGACAGGGGGTAACAGATACGCAGTATTTT
CDR3aa: CAWSVRLGGQGVTDTQYF

abundance: many
j_gene: TRBJ1-2
v_gene: TRBV28
d_gene: NA
CDR3nt: TGTGCCAGCACCAGAATACAGGGAGGGGGCTACACCTTC
CDR3aa: CASTRIQGGGYTF

abundance: NA
j_gene: TRBJ2-2
v_gene: TRBV6-4
d_gene: TRBD1
CDR3nt: TGTGCCAGCAGGACAGGGTCGGGCACCGGGGAGCTGTTTTTT
CDR3aa: CASRTGSGTGELFF

abundance: NA
j_gene: TRBJ1-1
v_gene: TRBV30
d_gene: NA
CDR3nt: TGTGCCTGGAGCCGCTACAGGTCCACTGAAGCTTTCTTT
CDR3aa: CAWSRYRSTEAFF

abundance: NA
j_gene: TRBJ2-7
v_gene: TRBV9
d_gene: NA
CDR3nt: TGTGCCAGCAGCGTAGGGGGACACGGCGAGCAGTACTTC
CDR3aa: CASSVGGHGEQYF

abundance: NA
j_gene: TRBJ2-1
v_gene: TRBV7-6
d_gene: TRBD2
CDR3nt: TGTGCCAGCAGCCCGACTAGCGGGAGGTGGCATGAGCAGTTCTTC
CDR3aa: CASSPTSGRWHEQFF

abundance: NA
j_gene: TRBJ1-2
v_gene: TRBV19
d_gene: TRBD1
CDR3nt: TGTGCCAGTAGTCCCCGGACAGGGAGCGGTGGCTACACCTTC
CDR3aa: CASSPRTGSGGYTF

abundance: NA
j_gene: TRBJ2-1
v_gene: TRBV11-2
d_gene: NA
CDR3nt: TGTGCCAGCAGCTTAGGAGGAGACGAGGGGTTCTTC
CDR3aa: CASSLGGDEGFF

abundance: few
j_gene: TRBJ2-7
v_gene: TRBV11-3
d_gene: TRBD2
CDR3nt: TGTGCCAGCAGCCCAAACGGGGGGGGCGAGCAGTACTTC
CDR3aa: CASSPNGGGEQYF

abundance: NA
j_gene: TRBJ2-2
v_gene: TRBV19
d_gene: NA
CDR3nt: TGTGCCAGTAGTATGCCGGGTTTTAGTGGAGGTGAACACCGAGGGGAGCTGTTTTTT
CDR3aa: CASSMPGFSGGEHRGELFF

abundance: NA
j_gene: TRBJ2-1
v_gene: TRBV24-1
d_gene: TRBD1
CDR3nt: TGTGCCACCAGTGATTTCAGGGACAGGGTGTATGAGCAGTTCTTC
CDR3aa: CATSDFRDRVYEQFF

abundance: once
j_gene: TRBJ2-1
v_gene: TRBV24-1
d_gene: TRBD1
CDR3nt: TGTGCCACCAGTGGCCGGGACAGTCCCTACAATGAGCAGTTCTTC
CDR3aa: CATSGRDSPYNEQFF

abundance: NA
j_gene: TRBJ2-2
v_gene: TRBV11-3
d_gene: NA
CDR3nt: TGTGCCAGCAGCCGGGGAGCCTCGGACACCGGGGAGCTGTTTTTT
CDR3aa: CASSRGASDTGELFF

abundance: once
j_gene: TRBJ2-3
v_gene: TRBV5-1
d_gene: NA
CDR3nt: TGCGCCAGCAGCCAGGAGGGGGGGCCTAGCACAGATACGCAGTATTTT
CDR3aa: CASSQEGGPSTDTQYF

abundance: once
j_gene: TRBJ1-2
v_gene: TRBV10-3
d_gene: NA
CDR3nt: TGTGCCATCAGGGGTCCAGGGGCCTACCACTATGGCTACACCTTC
CDR3aa: CAIRGPGAYHYGYTF

abundance: NA
j_gene: TRBJ2-5
v_gene: TRBV28
d_gene: TRBD2
CDR3nt: TGTGCCAGCAGTTTATTTGGGCCGTGGCGGGGGGGCCGAGAGACCCAGTACTTC
CDR3aa: CASSLFGPWRGGRETQYF

abundance: NA
j_gene: TRBJ2-7
v_gene: TRBV30
d_gene: NA
CDR3nt: TGTGCCTTGACGGACCACAGGGCCAGCTCCTACGAGCAGTACTTC
CDR3aa: CALTDHRASSYEQYF

abundance: NA
j_gene: TRBJ2-1
v_gene: TRBV5-1
d_gene: NA
CDR3nt: TGCGCCAGCAGCTTTGTCGGACAGTACAATGAGCAGTTCTTC
CDR3aa: CASSFVGQYNEQFF